This TCR beta chain was profiled in a study of blood T cells in healthy people across ages. Overall study findings and caveats: Roughly linearly, TCR beta diversity per million T cells fell as age increased. TCR beta diversity correlated strongly with naive T cell percentage.

The ends were cut back, 2 bases at V and 10 bases at J, with 12 bases in the middle. The CDR3 extends over 13 amino acids. Total RNA extracted from each sample amounted to at least 5.5 micrograms. Together with a sample-barcoded 5' primer, a J-beta primer mix was included in a second PCR lasting roughly 6 to 12 cycles. TCRdb passed the 5' RACE reads through MiXCR, listing each CDR3 protein once. The sample holds over 1,300,000 distinct CDR3 sequences, 55% to 75% seen once. In the case of this clonotype: Its specificity is unknown.

The gene calls are TRBV12-3 or TRBV12-4 and TRBJ2-1; D is unresolved. The specimen sequenced was blood. This TCR came from a man younger than 35 in good health. The CDR3: CASSLRANTEQFF. The CDR3, as DNA: TGTGCCAGCAGTTTAAGGGCGAACACCGAGCAGTTCTTC.